These T cell receptor beta chains were read from a single sample in a study of graft-versus-host responses after intestinal transplantation. Libraries were prepared by immunoSEQ multiplex PCR; TCRdb keeps only in-frame clonotypes and omits some of them. The repertoire holds about 88,000 clones, with approximately 90% as singletons. Antigens for these TCRs are unknown. The sample was unstimulated CD4+ T cells sorted from spleen or lymph node cells, taken before transplant. The receptors were sampled from a human donor who was the organ donor for an intestinal transplant. Each CDR3 is given with its conserved first and last residue. D genes are given only for firm matches. Expanded clones are given a class, and other clones once, few, many or no size at all.

few,TRBV4-1,.,TRBJ1-1,CASRRTTGVTEAFF,TGCGCCAGCAGACGAACAACGGGAGTCACTGAAGCTTTCTTT
.,TRBV7-9,TRBD1,TRBJ1-6,CASSLSTGVSPLHF,TGTGCCAGCAGCTTAAGTACAGGGGTTTCACCCCTCCACTTT
.,TRBV28,.,TRBJ1-3,CASSLQGIGSGNTIYF,TGTGCCAGCAGTCTACAGGGAATCGGCTCTGGAAACACCATATATTTT
.,TRBV5-6,.,TRBJ1-4,CASSFLQGPGEKLFF,TGTGCCAGCAGCTTTTTGCAGGGGCCTGGTGAAAAACTGTTTTTT
.,TRBV6-1,.,TRBJ2-7,CASSEASSYEQYF,TGTGCCAGCAGTGAGGCTAGCTCCTACGAGCAGTACTTC
.,TRBV15,TRBD1,TRBJ1-4,CATSRAVVGQGGAKLFF,TGTGCCACCAGCAGAGCGGTAGTGGGACAGGGAGGTGCAAAACTGTTTTTT
.,TRBV18,.,TRBJ2-1,CASSPRFLELGDEQFF,TGTGCCAGCTCACCTCGTTTTTTGGAGCTGGGTGATGAGCAGTTCTTC
.,TRBV5-5,TRBD2,TRBJ2-7,CASSSGGGQYF,TGTGCCAGCAGCTCGGGGGGAGGGCAGTACTTC
few,TRBV28,.,TRBJ1-2,CASSSYTTGGYTF,TGTGCCAGCAGTTCGTATACAACAGGAGGCTACACCTTC
.,TRBV28,.,TRBJ2-1,CASSLIAETTISSYNEQFF,TGTGCCAGCAGTTTAATAGCGGAGACCACAATTAGCTCCTACAATGAGCAGTTCTTC
.,TRBV18,TRBD2,TRBJ2-1,CASSPLGGNSYNEQFF,TGTGCCAGCTCACCCTTGGGGGGGAACTCCTACAATGAGCAGTTCTTC
.,TRBV25-1,.,TRBJ2-5,CTSSMAGMETQYF,TGTACCAGCAGCATGGCAGGGATGGAGACCCAGTACTTC
.,TRBV5-1,TRBD2,TRBJ2-1,CASSLRSAGGYNEQFF,TGCGCCAGCAGCTTGCGATCGGCGGGAGGGTACAATGAGCAGTTCTTC
.,TRBV18,.,TRBJ1-1,CASSPKNRAWDTEAFF,TGTGCCAGCTCCCCTAAGAACAGGGCTTGGGACACTGAAGCTTTCTTT
.,TRBV5-4,TRBD2,TRBJ2-5,CASSLRRLGGGETQYF,TGTGCCAGCAGCCTAAGACGCCTCGGGGGGGGAGAGACCCAGTACTTC
.,TRBV4-1,TRBD1,TRBJ1-2,CASSQGTGNYGYTF,TGCGCCAGCAGCCAGGGGACAGGGAACTATGGCTACACCTTC
.,TRBV30,.,TRBJ1-4,CAWSARYYEKLFF,TGTGCCTGGAGTGCGCGGTACTATGAAAAACTGTTTTTT
.,TRBV6-5,.,TRBJ2-7,CASQRMRRFSYEQYF,TGTGCCAGCCAGAGGATGAGGCGATTCTCCTACGAGCAGTACTTC
.,TRBV19,.,TRBJ1-3,CASTLTGFGNTIYF,TGTGCCAGTACCCTCACAGGATTTGGAAACACCATATATTTT
.,TRBV15,.,TRBJ1-1,CATSRDLPQSTEAFF,TGTGCCACCAGCAGAGATCTCCCACAATCAACGGAAGCTTTCTTT
.,TRBV11-3,TRBD2,TRBJ2-3,CASSSGLAGDTQYF,TGTGCCAGCAGCTCGGGACTAGCGGGAGATACGCAGTATTTT
.,TRBV19,TRBD1,TRBJ2-7,CASSMDRGHEQYF,TGTGCCAGTAGTATGGACAGGGGCCACGAGCAGTACTTC
.,TRBV2,TRBD1,TRBJ1-2,CASQAAPGQGNYGYTF,TGTGCCAGCCAAGCAGCACCGGGACAGGGGAACTATGGCTACACCTTC
.,TRBV29-1,TRBD2,TRBJ2-3,CSGLLAGSTDTQYF,TGCAGCGGATTGCTAGCGGGGAGCACAGATACGCAGTATTTT
.,TRBV5-6,.,TRBJ2-5,CASSLFGGALETQYF,TGTGCCAGCAGCTTGTTTGGGGGGGCCCTGGAGACCCAGTACTTC
.,TRBV5-6,.,TRBJ2-3,CASRYIWAESSTDTQYF,TGTGCCAGCAGGTACATTTGGGCAGAATCTAGCACAGATACGCAGTATTTT
few,TRBV28,.,TRBJ2-2,CASSSHTGELFF,TGTGCCAGCAGTTCCCATACCGGGGAGCTGTTTTTT
.,TRBV6-1,.,TRBJ2-7,CAIRNKNSYEQYF,TGTGCCATCCGTAATAAAAACTCCTACGAGCAGTACTTC
.,TRBV7-3,TRBD2,TRBJ2-1,CASSLSSGGVRNEQFF,TGTGCCAGCAGCTTATCTAGCGGGGGGGTTAGGAATGAGCAGTTCTTC
.,TRBV6-1,TRBD1,TRBJ1-3,CASSEETGGNTIYF,TGTGCCAGCAGTGAAGAGACAGGGGGAAACACCATATATTTT
.,TRBV6-4,.,TRBJ1-2,CASSDSVRGRRYTF,TGTGCCAGCAGTGACTCTGTCCGGGGTAGACGCTACACCTTC
.,TRBV7-3,.,TRBJ1-1,CASSLTRGRNTEAFF,TGTGCCAGCAGCTTAACGAGGGGGAGGAACACTGAAGCTTTCTTT
.,TRBV6-1,TRBD1,TRBJ2-2,CASSEARLGQGKSGELFF,TGTGCCAGCAGTGAAGCGAGGCTGGGACAGGGTAAATCCGGGGAGCTGTTTTTT
.,TRBV6-1,.,TRBJ1-2,CATNPGQSLSYGYTF,TGTGCCACCAACCCCGGACAGTCCTTATCGTATGGCTACACCTTC
.,TRBV6-5,TRBD1,TRBJ1-1,CASSLPGTEEAFF,TGTGCCAGCAGTTTACCCGGGACAGAGGAAGCTTTCTTT
.,TRBV20-1,.,TRBJ1-1,CSATGNTEAFF,TGCAGTGCGACAGGGAACACTGAAGCTTTCTTT
.,TRBV20-1,TRBD2,TRBJ2-1,CSAKREGQFF,TGCAGTGCAAAAAGGGAGGGGCAGTTCTTC
.,TRBV28,.,TRBJ2-7,CASSVTREQYF,TGTGCCAGCAGTGTAACTAGGGAGCAGTACTTC
.,TRBV19,TRBD1,TRBJ1-6,CASSSGGSSYNSPLHF,TGTGCCAGTAGTTCAGGGGGGAGCTCCTATAATTCACCCCTCCACTTT
.,TRBV6-5,.,TRBJ1-3,CASSAIVDSGNTIYF,TGTGCCAGCAGTGCCATCGTAGACTCTGGAAACACCATATATTTT
.,TRBV30,.,TRBJ2-7,CAWRDGGEQYF,TGTGCCTGGAGAGACGGGGGCGAGCAGTACTTC
.,TRBV28,.,TRBJ1-1,CASSLQGLGFNTEAFF,TGTGCCAGCAGTCTTCAGGGCCTGGGATTTAACACTGAAGCTTTCTTT
.,TRBV2,.,TRBJ2-7,CASIRDGNYYEQYF,TGTGCCAGCATACGAGACGGGAACTACTACGAGCAGTACTTC
.,TRBV10-3,.,TRBJ2-2,CAISSASTGELFF,TGTGCCATCAGTTCTGCCAGCACCGGGGAGCTGTTTTTT
.,TRBV6-5,.,TRBJ2-7,CASSYSSVGAYEQYF,TGTGCCAGCAGTTACTCGAGCGTGGGAGCCTACGAGCAGTACTTC
.,TRBV28,.,TRBJ2-6,CASSLGASGANVLTF,TGTGCCAGCAGTTTAGGGGCATCTGGGGCCAACGTCCTGACTTTC
.,TRBV6-6,TRBD1,TRBJ2-7,CASSSGTGILSYEQYF,TGTGCCAGCAGTAGCGGGACAGGGATTCTTTCCTACGAGCAGTACTTC
.,TRBV5-1,.,TRBJ1-2,CASSLDGSNYGYTF,TGCGCCAGCAGCTTGGACGGTTCTAACTATGGCTACACCTTC
.,TRBV7-3,TRBD2,TRBJ2-1,CASSHGAGVGNEQFF,TGTGCCAGCAGCCACGGGGCGGGAGTCGGGAATGAGCAGTTCTTC
.,TRBV5-4,.,TRBJ1-4,CASRGLSEKLFF,TGTGCCAGCAGGGGCCTTAGTGAAAAACTGTTTTTT
.,TRBV5-1,TRBD2,TRBJ2-1,CASSSGTSGYNEQFF,TGCGCCAGCAGCTCCGGGACTAGCGGGTACAATGAGCAGTTCTTC
.,TRBV6-4,.,TRBJ1-3,CASSDSLRSGGGHTIYF,TGTGCCAGCAGTGACTCCCTACGATCGGGGGGCGGCCACACCATATATTTT
few,TRBV7-3,.,TRBJ2-1,CASSLEGSYNEQFF,TGTGCCAGCAGCTTGGAGGGATCATACAATGAGCAGTTCTTC
.,TRBV29-1,.,TRBJ1-1,CSGDTKGAEAFF,TGCAGCGGGGACACTAAAGGGGCTGAAGCTTTCTTT
.,TRBV7-9,.,TRBJ1-2,CASSRSTGSGYTF,TGTGCCAGCAGCAGATCCACAGGGAGTGGCTACACCTTC
.,TRBV7-9,TRBD2,TRBJ2-7,CASSGTTSGSHEQYF,TGTGCCAGCAGCGGAACGACTAGCGGGAGTCACGAGCAGTACTTC
.,TRBV10-2,TRBD1,TRBJ1-6,CATTGQGKSPLHF,TGCGCCACTACCGGACAGGGTAAATCACCCCTCCACTTT
.,TRBV4-1,.,TRBJ2-3,CASSQDGHSDTQYF,TGCGCCAGCAGCCAAGATGGGCACTCAGATACGCAGTATTTT
once,TRBV28,TRBD1,TRBJ1-1,CASRWGQMNTEAFF,TGTGCCAGCAGATGGGGACAGATGAACACTGAAGCTTTCTTT